This TCR beta chain was retrieved from a study of vaccination and CD4 T cells after COVID-19 (dated by TCRdb to between 2021 and 2022). With regard to the full study: Every convalescent patient had a positive nasal swab PCR test for SARS-CoV-2, with mild disease in about nine patients and severe disease in one. Post-vaccine blood samples were obtained a median of approximately 74 days after the second vaccine dose, with a range of roughly 13 to 250 days. Overlapping spike peptide pools from SARS-CoV-2 and from the common cold coronaviruses HCoV-NL63, HCoV-OC43 and HCoV-229E were used as culture stimuli. The spike-specific CD4+ TCR repertoire was compared before and after mRNA vaccination in approximately 9 COVID-19 convalescent patients and a handful of infection-naive healthy vaccine recipients. In the convalescent cohort there were six males and four females, among whom were two Hispanic individuals, seven Caucasians, two Asians and one multiracial person. Two doses of either the Pfizer-BioNTech BNT162b2 vaccine (n=8) or the Moderna mRNA-1273 vaccine (n=2) were administered to participants. Post-COVID blood samples were collected from convalescent patients a median of around 96 days after diagnosis, with a range of roughly 30 to 161 days. Control cultures received a CEFX viral epitope pool as the positive control, an HIV-1 Nef peptide pool as the negative control, or no peptide. General conclusions and limits of the study: Although the median number of SARS-CoV-2-reactive clonotypes went up from some 23 after infection to some 38 after vaccination, the increase was not significant. Of the vaccine-specific clones found in convalescent patients, nearly all (304 of 307) were mono-reactive for SARS-CoV-2 spike instead of being cross-reactive with common cold coronaviruses. In convalescent patients, a median 86.3% of post-vaccine SARS-CoV-2-reactive clones were detected only after vaccination, suggesting vaccine-specific priming. The study included relatively few convalescent patients and did not analyze early timepoints after natural infection.

Via the germline V gene (reference sequence), CDR1 is MNHEY and CDR2 SMNVEV. V is pared back by 5 bases and J by 1 base, with 10 bases lying between the germline termini. The cysteine opens and the phenylalanine closes a CDR3 of 14 amino acids. Of the read, only the CDR3 DNA is kept; its 42 bases are in frame from base 1. Worth noting for this clonotype: Its antigen is unknown. Per-base qualities were not stored, and no clone one base away is much larger.

This specimen's treatment or condition label, per the study, means: approximately nine-day PBMC culture with coronavirus spike peptide pools or control peptides (ViraFEST assay). The study used the ViraFEST assay, which expanded antigen-specific T cells with peptide pools and then identified expanded clonotypes by TCR sequencing. The positive SARS-CoV-2 PCR tests of the convalescent patients were dated from March to December 2020, before the Alpha, Beta and Delta variants emerged in the United States. Each well held 2.2 million or so PBMCs cultured with roughly 10 ug/ml peptide pools in IMDM containing about 5% human AB serum and roughly 10 IU/ml IL-2. Half of the culture medium was replaced with fresh IL-2-containing medium on days 3 and 7. CD4+ T cells were isolated after around ten days of culture through negative selection using the EasySep CD4+ T cell isolation kit. Ficoll-Paque Plus gradient centrifugation was used to isolate PBMCs from whole blood, and the isolated PBMCs were then either used fresh or cryopreserved at -140C. Each culture condition was generally run in triplicate wells.

The library was obtained by PCR. TCR sequencing of DNA from cultured CD4+ T cells used the Oncomine TCR Beta short-read assay at the Johns Hopkins FTIC core. The QIAamp micro DNA kit was used to extract genomic DNA from the cultured CD4+ T cells. Oncomine TCR Beta libraries made from cultured CD4+ T cells were pooled using unique dual indexes and sequenced on an Illumina iSeq 100. Regarding the original processing steps: Non-productive sequences were removed, and CDR3s not starting with C, not ending with F or W, or shorter than 7 amino acids were discarded. The MANAFEST web application identified antigen-specific clonotypes by comparing peptide-stimulated wells against reference wells and other culture wells. Positive clones required FDR below 0.05, an odds ratio above 5, and productive frequency above 0.1% in at least two of three replicate wells. Clonotypes that were significantly expanded in both SARS-CoV-2 spike wells and at least one common cold coronavirus spike condition were defined as cross-reactive. Using R version 3.6.1, CDR3 homology was evaluated through Levenshtein distances (stringdist) along with unrooted phylogenetic trees (ape). TCRdb reprocessing: public reads trimmed at Q25 with fastp, clones called with MiXCR, in-frame beta chains kept. Each CDR3 protein appears once, grouped with its most common genes and DNA. For this entry, the V and J calls and clone size follow TCRdb and not the study's own pipeline. The sample records about 20,000 distinct CDR3 sequences, roughly three fifths of which are singletons. The top ten clones comprise just under 9% of the sample.

Here the chain combines TRBV27 and TRBJ2-3; the D gene is possibly TRBD1, with 5 bases matching. This sequence was found in a human donor who had recovered from COVID-19. This sample comprised CD4+ T cells from blood, cultured in vitro, obtained after SARS-CoV-2 vaccination. CDR3 protein: CASSARVGTDTQYF. The DNA sequence is TGTGCCAGCAGTGCCAGGGTAGGCACAGATACGCAGTATTTT.